A selection of T cell receptor beta chains follows, all from one sample in a study of control samples from healthy donors and cancer patients. Measured with immunoSEQ multiplex PCR; TCRdb has only the in-frame clones, and not every one. The repertoire has roughly 400,000 clones, 75% to 95% of them found once; the top ten carry more than 6%. Sequencing input: PBMCs. Receptors were obtained from a man aged 40-50 years with head and neck cancer. The CDR3 runs from the conserved cysteine through the conserved F or W. The D gene is left open where the match is weak. Only part of the rows carry a size: once, few, many, or a class if the clone is expanded.

cdr3_aa: CASSEAWGGGYGYTF
cdr3_nt: TGTGCCAGCAGTGAAGCGTGGGGGGGTGGCTATGGCTACACCTTC
clone_size: -
j_call: TRBJ1-2
d_call: -
v_call: TRBV6-1

cdr3_aa: CASSQALGVQPQHF
cdr3_nt: TGTGCCAGCAGCCAGGCCCTCGGGGTTCAGCCCCAGCATTTT
clone_size: -
j_call: TRBJ1-5
d_call: -
v_call: TRBV3-1/TRBV3-2

cdr3_aa: CASSPQEATVETQYF
cdr3_nt: TGTGCCAGCTCACCACAGGAGGCCACGGTGGAGACCCAGTACTTC
clone_size: -
j_call: TRBJ2-5
d_call: -
v_call: TRBV18

cdr3_aa: CASSFAGLAGGSNTGELFF
cdr3_nt: TGTGCCAGCAGTTTCGCGGGACTAGCGGGGGGCTCGAACACCGGGGAGCTGTTTTTT
clone_size: -
j_call: TRBJ2-2
d_call: TRBD2
v_call: TRBV27

cdr3_aa: CASRLLAALQETQYF
cdr3_nt: TGTGCCAGCAGGCTGCTAGCGGCCCTCCAAGAGACCCAGTACTTC
clone_size: -
j_call: TRBJ2-5
d_call: TRBD2
v_call: TRBV28

cdr3_aa: CASSLDRDADTQYF
cdr3_nt: TGTGCCAGCAGCTTAGACAGGGACGCAGATACGCAGTATTTT
clone_size: once
j_call: TRBJ2-3
d_call: TRBD1
v_call: TRBV7-3

cdr3_aa: CASSQERQRTDTQYF
cdr3_nt: TGTGCCAGCAGCCAAGAACGACAGCGCACAGATACGCAGTATTTT
clone_size: -
j_call: TRBJ2-3
d_call: -
v_call: TRBV4-2

cdr3_aa: CASSYSEGKLFF
cdr3_nt: TGTGCCAGCAGTTACTCCGAAGGAAAACTGTTTTTT
clone_size: -
j_call: TRBJ1-4
d_call: -
v_call: TRBV6-6

cdr3_aa: CASSPDNYEQYF
cdr3_nt: TGTGCCAGCAGCCCGGACAACTACGAGCAGTACTTC
clone_size: -
j_call: TRBJ2-7
d_call: -
v_call: TRBV7-2

cdr3_aa: CASSIGQSGEQFF
cdr3_nt: TGTGCCAGTAGTATCGGACAGTCCGGTGAGCAGTTCTTC
clone_size: -
j_call: TRBJ2-1
d_call: -
v_call: TRBV19

cdr3_aa: CASSILLWRVYGYTF
cdr3_nt: TGTGCCAGTAGTATCCTCTTATGGAGGGTCTATGGCTACACCTTC
clone_size: -
j_call: TRBJ1-2
d_call: -
v_call: TRBV19

cdr3_aa: CASGAPGTYNEQFF
cdr3_nt: TGTGCTAGTGGGGCCCCCGGGACCTACAATGAGCAGTTCTTC
clone_size: -
j_call: TRBJ2-1
d_call: -
v_call: TRBV12-5

cdr3_aa: CASSLGLGSYEQYF
cdr3_nt: TGTGCCAGCAGCTTAGGTCTCGGATCCTACGAGCAGTACTTC
clone_size: -
j_call: TRBJ2-7
d_call: -
v_call: TRBV11-2

cdr3_aa: CASSQGRVEAFF
cdr3_nt: TGTGCCAGCAGTCAGGGGAGAGTTGAAGCTTTCTTT
clone_size: -
j_call: TRBJ1-1
d_call: -
v_call: TRBV6-2/TRBV6-3

cdr3_aa: CASSFLRAQETQYF
cdr3_nt: TGTGCCAGCAGCTTCTTACGGGCCCAAGAGACCCAGTACTTC
clone_size: -
j_call: TRBJ2-5
d_call: -
v_call: TRBV5-5

cdr3_aa: CASSSGLWTKYNF
cdr3_nt: TGTGCCAGCAGCTCCGGCTTATGGACCAAATATAACTTC
clone_size: few
j_call: TRBJ2-7
d_call: -
v_call: TRBV7-2

cdr3_aa: CASSFDLGNTIYF
cdr3_nt: TGTGCCAGCAGTTTCGACCTAGGGAACACCATATATTTT
clone_size: once
j_call: TRBJ1-3
d_call: -
v_call: TRBV28

cdr3_aa: CASVLGQPQHF
cdr3_nt: TGTGCCAGCGTGCTAGGTCAGCCCCAGCATTTT
clone_size: -
j_call: TRBJ1-5
d_call: -
v_call: TRBV12-3/TRBV12-4

cdr3_aa: CASSLSAGELFF
cdr3_nt: TGTGCCAGCAGTTTAAGCGCCGGGGAGCTGTTTTTT
clone_size: -
j_call: TRBJ2-2
d_call: -
v_call: TRBV12-3/TRBV12-4

cdr3_aa: CASSLAVAGPSEQYF
cdr3_nt: TGTGCCAGCAGCTTAGCCGTAGCAGGGCCATCCGAGCAGTACTTC
clone_size: -
j_call: TRBJ2-7
d_call: -
v_call: TRBV7-8